The rows below give T cell receptor beta chains drawn from one sample of a study of control samples from healthy donors and cancer patients. Assay: immunoSEQ multiplex PCR; the TCRdb copy retains only in-frame clones and omits some. Of 120,000 or so clones in the sample, roughly 87% are singletons; the top ten hold around 9%. The sample was blood. These receptors all stem from a man aged 35 to 55 in good health. The CDR3 runs from the conserved cysteine through the conserved F or W. The D gene is left open where the match is weak. The listing skips clone size in some rows; elsewhere it reads once, few, many or a size class.

J gene	V gene	clone size	D gene	CDR3 DNA	CDR3 protein
TRBJ1-5	TRBV7-3	-	-	TGTGCCAGCAGCAATAGGGGGAATAGCAATCAGCCCCAGCATTTT	CASSNRGNSNQPQHF
TRBJ1-3	TRBV5-4	-	-	TGTGCCAGCAGCTTGGAACCAGGGGCCCCCCACACCATATATTTT	CASSLEPGAPHTIYF
TRBJ2-2	TRBV7-8	-	-	TGTGCCAGCAGCTTCCAAGCATACGGGCCCAACACCGGGGAGCTGTTTTTT	CASSFQAYGPNTGELFF
TRBJ1-1	TRBV20-1	-	-	TGCAGTGCTAGTACCCCATCAGGGCCTGAAGCTTTCTTT	CSASTPSGPEAFF
TRBJ1-1	TRBV24-1	-	-	TGTGCCACCAGTACTGCAGGTCAGGAAGCTTTCTTT	CATSTAGQEAFF
TRBJ1-2	TRBV6-2/TRBV6-3	-	-	TGTGCCAGCAGTTATGGGCATTCCAAAGGATATGGCTACACCTTC	CASSYGHSKGYGYTF
TRBJ1-2	TRBV7-6	-	TRBD1	TGTGCCAGCAGCCCGGGACAGGGGGAATTATATGGCTACACCTTC	CASSPGQGELYGYTF
TRBJ1-4	TRBV5-1	-	-	TGCGCCAGCAGCGCTCGGCCAAGGGAGGCTAATGAAAAACTGTTTTTT	CASSARPREANEKLFF
TRBJ1-1	TRBV11-3	-	-	TGTGCCAGCAGCCCAAGTAGGGGACTGAACACTGAAGCTTTCTTT	CASSPSRGLNTEAFF
TRBJ2-2	TRBV18	-	-	TGTGCCAGCTCAATGACGGGCAGGGGCGCCGGGGAGCTGTTTTTT	CASSMTGRGAGELFF
TRBJ1-5	TRBV30	-	-	TGTGCCTGGAGAAGGAGGGACGCCGACAATCAGCCCCAGCATTTT	CAWRRRDADNQPQHF
TRBJ1-1	TRBV4-1	-	-	TGCGCCAGCAGCCAAGTGGACAGTATGAACACTGAAGCTTTCTTT	CASSQVDSMNTEAFF
TRBJ1-5	TRBV19	-	TRBD1	TGTGCCAGTAGTATATTGGACAGGGATAGCAATCAGCCCCAGCATTTT	CASSILDRDSNQPQHF
TRBJ2-7	TRBV29-1	-	TRBD1	TGCAGCGTTGTGGACAGGGGCTACGAGCAGTACTTC	CSVVDRGYEQYF
TRBJ1-4	TRBV6-2/TRBV6-3	few	-	TGTGCCAGCAGTCCGGCCAGGGCGGATGAAAAACTGTTTTTT	CASSPARADEKLFF
TRBJ2-2	TRBV6-5	few	TRBD1	TGTGCCAGCAGTCCCACAGGGGACACCGGGGAGCTGTTTTTT	CASSPTGDTGELFF
TRBJ2-3	TRBV9	-	-	TGTGCCAGCAGCGTGCGGACGGGGTCGACAGATACGCAGTATTTT	CASSVRTGSTDTQYF
TRBJ1-2	TRBV2	-	-	TGTGCCAGCGAGGACGGGGGGTATGGCTACACCTTC	CASEDGGYGYTF
TRBJ1-1	TRBV18	-	TRBD1	TGTGCCAGCTCCCGACAGGGGAACACTGAAGCTTTCTTT	CASSRQGNTEAFF
TRBJ1-2	TRBV9	-	TRBD1	TGTGCCAGTAGCCCAGGGGGTGGTGGCTACACCTTC	CASSPGGGGYTF
TRBJ1-1	TRBV29-1	once	-	TGCAGCGTATCAGCGTGGAACACTGAAGCTTTCTTT	CSVSAWNTEAFF
TRBJ2-2	TRBV12-3/TRBV12-4	-	-	TGTGCCAGCAGAATTCCCGGCGGGGAGCTGTTTTTT	CASRIPGGELFF
TRBJ1-2	TRBV27	-	TRBD1	TGTGCCAGCAGTTTGACCCGGGACAGTGGCGGCTACACCTTC	CASSLTRDSGGYTF